The TCR beta chain under discussion was sequenced for a study of regulatory T cells in long-lasting Graves disease. Sample time point: newly diagnosed GD, antithyroid drugs for less than 3 months. Making the TCR library involved RNA that had been extracted from PBMCs. A note on this clonotype: Its matching antigen is unknown. Its ends do not fully match the called genes, so a read error is possible.

From germline, CDR1 is SEHNR and CDR2 FQNEAQ (reference sequence). The CDR3 is made up of 13 amino acids. Assembly of TCR beta libraries relied on iRepertoire HTBI primers together with Arm-PCR of CDR3 regions. TCRdb reprocessed the multiplex PCR reads with MiXCR, giving one entry per CDR3 protein. Of about 530,000 distinct CDR3 sequences in the sample, about 16% were seen once. Study findings and constraints: TCR diversity in persistent Graves' patients was below that of newly diagnosed ones.

These data also featured in a second study, about T cells in Graves' hyperthyroidism and ophthalmopathy.

This TCR derives from a woman in her forties or fifties with Graves disease. The specimen was peripheral blood mononuclear cells (PBMCs), collected at new diagnosis, from a patient treated with antithyroid drugs. This chain connects TRBV7-9 to TRBJ1-3, with 7 positions matching TRBD1. CDR3 sequence (DNA): TGTGCCAGCAGCCCCCGGGACAGCCGTTCGGCGTCTTTT. It specifies CASSPRDSRSASF.